These T cell receptor beta chains were read from a single sample in a study of T cell changes during pregnancy in multiple sclerosis. Repertoires were generated with immunoSEQ multiplex PCR, while TCRdb's copy carries only in-frame clones and drops some. The repertoire holds under 100,000 clones, less than 95% seen once, with around 1.7% in the top ten. This specimen consisted of peripheral blood, obtained in the first trimester of pregnancy. These receptors all stem from a female donor in good health, enrolled as a control in a pregnancy study. The CDR3 runs from the conserved cysteine through the conserved F or W. A D gene is named only where the DNA matches it firmly. Clone size, where shown, is once, few, many, or a class for clones that have expanded.

v_gene	abundance	j_gene	d_gene	CDR3aa	CDR3nt
TRBV5-1	.	TRBJ1-1	TRBD1	CASSPGQGEAFF	TGCGCCAGCAGCCCCGGACAGGGAGAAGCTTTCTTT
TRBV11-2	.	TRBJ1-6	.	CASSTLPGDNSPLHF	TGTGCCAGCAGCACCCTACCAGGGGATAATTCACCCCTCCACTTT
TRBV6-1	.	TRBJ1-1	.	CASSEWAANTEAFF	TGTGCCAGCAGTGAGTGGGCCGCGAACACTGAAGCTTTCTTT
TRBV4-1	.	TRBJ2-7	.	CASSQGSQGASYEQYF	TGCGCCAGCAGCCAAGGAAGCCAGGGTGCCTCCTACGAGCAGTACTTC
TRBV6-1	.	TRBJ2-3	.	CASRPWAGSTDTQYF	TGTGCCAGCCGGCCGTGGGCGGGGTCGACAGATACGCAGTATTTT
TRBV6-6	.	TRBJ1-1	.	CASRAPTGLNTEAFF	TGTGCCAGCAGGGCCCCCACAGGGCTGAACACTGAAGCTTTCTTT
TRBV11-2	.	TRBJ1-3	.	CASSWEGNTIYF	TGTGCCAGCAGCTGGGAGGGAAACACCATATATTTT
TRBV18	.	TRBJ2-5	TRBD1	CASSPPITDRGMETQYF	TGTGCCAGCTCACCACCCATCACGGACAGGGGGATGGAGACCCAGTACTTC
TRBV28	.	TRBJ2-7	.	CATYRDYEQYF	TGTGCCACCTACAGGGACTACGAGCAGTACTTC
TRBV9	.	TRBJ2-2	.	CASSVAYRVTGELFF	TGTGCCAGCAGCGTAGCCTACAGGGTCACCGGGGAGCTGTTTTTT
TRBV6-5	.	TRBJ1-2	.	CASSYRQGSANYGYTF	TGTGCCAGCAGTTACCGGCAGGGTTCAGCTAACTATGGCTACACCTTC
TRBV29-1	.	TRBJ1-1	TRBD1	CSVGGQGAEGTEAFF	TGCAGCGTTGGGGGACAGGGGGCAGAGGGCACTGAAGCTTTCTTT
TRBV6-1	.	TRBJ1-4	.	CASRISQAQWEKLFF	TGTGCCAGCAGGATATCACAGGCCCAGTGGGAAAAACTGTTTTTT
TRBV5-1	.	TRBJ1-2	.	CASSATGSSDGYTF	TGCGCCAGCAGCGCCACAGGGAGTTCGGATGGCTACACCTTC
TRBV4-3	.	TRBJ1-6	.	CASSQVIGSPLHF	TGCGCCAGCAGCCAAGTCATCGGGTCACCCCTCCACTTT
TRBV7-3	.	TRBJ2-1	TRBD2	CASSPTSGGDNEQFF	TGTGCCAGCAGCCCGACTAGCGGGGGGGACAATGAGCAGTTCTTC
TRBV6-1	.	TRBJ2-5	.	CASSESLGTQYF	TGTGCCAGCAGTGAGTCTCTCGGGACCCAGTACTTC
TRBV4-2	.	TRBJ2-1	TRBD1	CASSQEGGSNNEQFF	TGTGCCAGCAGCCAAGAAGGGGGCTCTAACAATGAGCAGTTCTTC
TRBV10-3	.	TRBJ2-5	TRBD1	CAISESRGRWETQYF	TGTGCCATCAGTGAGTCAAGGGGGCGGTGGGAGACCCAGTACTTC
TRBV7-9	.	TRBJ2-5	.	CASSFPGDPRGETQYF	TGTGCCAGCAGCTTCCCGGGGGACCCAAGGGGAGAGACCCAGTACTTC
TRBV7-9	.	TRBJ1-2	.	CASSTSAAGAGYGYTF	TGTGCCAGCAGCACCTCGGCCGCGGGGGCGGGCTATGGCTACACCTTC
TRBV30	.	TRBJ1-1	.	CAWSATRTGTHTEAFF	TGTGCCTGGAGCGCAACCCGTACAGGGACACACACTGAAGCTTTCTTT
TRBV27	.	TRBJ2-7	TRBD1	CASSLQGGFTYEQYF	TGTGCCAGCAGCCTACAGGGGGGCTTCACCTACGAGCAGTACTTC
TRBV7-2	.	TRBJ1-1	.	CASSGGGMVNTEAFF	TGTGCCAGCAGCGGGGGGGGCATGGTTAACACTGAAGCTTTCTTT
TRBV28	.	TRBJ1-2	.	CASSPATNYGYTF	TGTGCCAGCAGCCCAGCGACTAACTATGGCTACACCTTC
TRBV19	.	TRBJ1-2	.	CASSIVSSIRGYGYTF	TGTGCCAGTAGTATCGTTTCGAGCATAAGGGGCTATGGCTACACCTTC
TRBV4-2	.	TRBJ2-7	.	CASSPRTSGHRDF	TGTGCCAGCAGCCCACGTACCAGCGGCCACCGAGACTTC
TRBV18	.	TRBJ2-5	.	CASSPRAAQETQYF	TGTGCCAGCTCACCACGGGCAGCCCAAGAGACCCAGTACTTC
TRBV7-9	.	TRBJ1-1	.	CASSLGQVNTEAFF	TGTGCCAGCAGCTTAGGACAGGTGAACACTGAAGCTTTCTTT
TRBV10-3	.	TRBJ1-5	.	CAISEVPGTPQHF	TGTGCCATCAGTGAGGTTCCGGGGACACCCCAGCATTTT
TRBV5-5	once	TRBJ1-3	.	CASTTRPGGNTIYF	TGTGCCAGCACCACTAGGCCTGGCGGAAACACCATATATTTT
TRBV19	.	TRBJ2-6	.	CASSMAQAGANVLTF	TGTGCCAGTAGTATGGCCCAGGCCGGGGCCAACGTCCTGACTTTC
TRBV7-8	.	TRBJ2-1	.	CASSLNSPYNEQFF	TGTGCCAGCAGCCTTAACAGCCCCTACAATGAGCAGTTCTTC
TRBV10-3	.	TRBJ1-1	.	CAIKPFGDTEAFF	TGTGCCATAAAACCGTTCGGGGACACTGAAGCTTTCTTT
TRBV6-1	.	TRBJ2-1	.	CASSGWTGYNEQFF	TGTGCCAGCAGTGGGTGGACTGGCTACAATGAGCAGTTCTTC
TRBV13	.	TRBJ2-7	TRBD1	CASSLLAQGTREQYF	TGTGCCAGCAGCTTATTGGCACAGGGGACGCGCGAGCAGTACTTC
TRBV6-1	.	TRBJ2-7	TRBD1	CASTLPGQAYEQYF	TGTGCCAGCACCTTACCGGGACAGGCCTACGAGCAGTACTTC
TRBV5-1	.	TRBJ2-1	TRBD2	CASSFGLAGDTRYNEQFF	TGCGCCAGCAGCTTCGGACTAGCGGGGGACACGAGATACAATGAGCAGTTCTTC
TRBV2	few	TRBJ1-5	.	CASSGAGGSQPQHF	TGTGCCAGTTCCGGAGCGGGGGGGAGTCAGCCCCAGCATTTT
TRBV5-4	.	TRBJ2-7	.	CASSSIGGYEQYF	TGTGCCAGCAGTTCTATCGGGGGATACGAGCAGTACTTC
TRBV4-1	.	TRBJ1-2	TRBD1	CASSPLPVDRPSSGYTF	TGCGCCAGCAGCCCCCTCCCGGTGGACAGGCCTTCCTCGGGCTACACCTTC
TRBV11-3	once	TRBJ2-7	TRBD1	CASSDRQGYEQYF	TGTGCCAGCAGCGACCGACAGGGTTACGAGCAGTACTTC
TRBV4-3	.	TRBJ2-3	.	CASSQANRDSTDTQYF	TGCGCCAGCAGCCAAGCAAACCGGGATAGCACAGATACGCAGTATTTT
TRBV30	.	TRBJ1-6	.	CAWKSQPFYNSPLHF	TGTGCCTGGAAGAGCCAACCCTTTTATAATTCACCCCTCCACTTT
TRBV28	.	TRBJ1-5	TRBD1	CASRDRDRSYSNQPQHF	TGTGCCAGCAGAGACCGGGACAGAAGTTATAGCAATCAGCCCCAGCATTTT
TRBV10-3	.	TRBJ1-2	.	CAIRGADYGYTF	TGTGCCATCAGGGGGGCAGACTATGGCTACACCTTC
TRBV7-9	.	TRBJ2-4	.	CASSFGGIRAKNIQYF	TGTGCCAGCAGCTTTGGGGGGATACGCGCCAAAAACATTCAGTACTTC
TRBV4-1	.	TRBJ2-2	.	CASSRATGTGELFF	TGCGCCAGCAGCCGAGCGACTGGCACCGGGGAGCTGTTTTTT
TRBV25-1	.	TRBJ1-2	TRBD1	CASSGGQGNFYGYTF	TGTGCCAGCAGTGGGGGACAGGGGAACTTCTATGGCTACACCTTC